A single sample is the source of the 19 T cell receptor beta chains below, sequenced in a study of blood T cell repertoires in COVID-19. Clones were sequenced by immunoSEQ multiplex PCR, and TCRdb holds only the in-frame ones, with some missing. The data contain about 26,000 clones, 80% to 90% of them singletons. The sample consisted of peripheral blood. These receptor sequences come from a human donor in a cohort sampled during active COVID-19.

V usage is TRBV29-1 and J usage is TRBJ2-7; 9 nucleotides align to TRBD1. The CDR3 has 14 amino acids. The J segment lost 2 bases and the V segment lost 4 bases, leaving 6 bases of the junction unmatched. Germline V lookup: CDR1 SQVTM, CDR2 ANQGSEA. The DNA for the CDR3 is TGCAGCGTTGCCCCCGGGACAGGGCCCTACGAGCAGTACTTC. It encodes CSVAPGTGPYEQYF.

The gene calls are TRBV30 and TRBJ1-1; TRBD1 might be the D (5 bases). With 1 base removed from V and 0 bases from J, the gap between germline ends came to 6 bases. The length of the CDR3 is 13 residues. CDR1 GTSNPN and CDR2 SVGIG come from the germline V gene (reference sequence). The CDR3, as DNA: TGTGCCTGGAGTGGACAGATGAACACTGAAGCTTTCTTT. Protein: CAWSGQMNTEAFF.

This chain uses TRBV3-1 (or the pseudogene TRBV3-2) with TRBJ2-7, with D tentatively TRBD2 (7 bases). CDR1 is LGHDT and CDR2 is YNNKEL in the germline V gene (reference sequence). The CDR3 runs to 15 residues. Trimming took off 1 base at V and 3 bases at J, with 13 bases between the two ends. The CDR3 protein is CASSQVRGAYYEQYF. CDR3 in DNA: TGTGCCAGCAGCCAAGTTCGGGGGGCATACTACGAGCAGTACTTC.

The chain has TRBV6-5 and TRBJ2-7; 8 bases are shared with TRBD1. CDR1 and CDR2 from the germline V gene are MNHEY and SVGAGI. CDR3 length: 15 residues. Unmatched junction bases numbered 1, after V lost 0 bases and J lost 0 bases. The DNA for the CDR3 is TGTGCCAGCAGTTACTCGGGACAGGACTCCTACGAGCAGTACTTC. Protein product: CASSYSGQDSYEQYF.

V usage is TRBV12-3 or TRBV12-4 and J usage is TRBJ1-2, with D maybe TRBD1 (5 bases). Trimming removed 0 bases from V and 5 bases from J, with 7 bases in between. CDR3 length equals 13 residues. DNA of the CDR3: TGTGCCAGCAGTTTAGCGGGGGGGTATGGCTACACCTTC. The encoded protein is CASSLAGGYGYTF.

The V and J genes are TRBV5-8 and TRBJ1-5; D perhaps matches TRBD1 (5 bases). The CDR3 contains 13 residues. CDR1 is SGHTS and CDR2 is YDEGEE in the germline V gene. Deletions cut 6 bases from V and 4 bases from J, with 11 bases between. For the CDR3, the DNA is TGTGCCAGCAACCCAAGGGGAAATCAGCCCCAGCATTTT. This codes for CASNPRGNQPQHF.

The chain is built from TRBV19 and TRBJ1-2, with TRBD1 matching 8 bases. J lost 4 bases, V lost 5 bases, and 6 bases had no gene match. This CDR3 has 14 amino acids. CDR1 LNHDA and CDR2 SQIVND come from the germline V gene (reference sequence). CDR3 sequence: CASSRQGRGYGYTF. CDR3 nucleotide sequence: TGTGCCAGTAGTCGACAGGGGAGGGGCTATGGCTACACCTTC.

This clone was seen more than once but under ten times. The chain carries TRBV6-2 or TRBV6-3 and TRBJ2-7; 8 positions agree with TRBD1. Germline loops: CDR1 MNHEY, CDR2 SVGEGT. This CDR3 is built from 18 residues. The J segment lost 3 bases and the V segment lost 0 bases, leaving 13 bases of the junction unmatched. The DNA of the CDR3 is TGTGCCAGCAGTTACTCGATCGAGGGGACAGGCGGTCGCTACGAGCAGTACTTC. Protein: CASSYSIEGTGGRYEQYF.

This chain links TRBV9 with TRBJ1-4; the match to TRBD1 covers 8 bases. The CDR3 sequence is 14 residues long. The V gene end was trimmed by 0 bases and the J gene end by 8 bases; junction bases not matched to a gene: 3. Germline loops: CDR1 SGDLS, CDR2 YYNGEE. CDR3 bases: TGTGCCAGCAGCGTAGGCCAGGGGGCCGAAAAACTGTTTTTT. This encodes CASSVGQGAEKLFF.

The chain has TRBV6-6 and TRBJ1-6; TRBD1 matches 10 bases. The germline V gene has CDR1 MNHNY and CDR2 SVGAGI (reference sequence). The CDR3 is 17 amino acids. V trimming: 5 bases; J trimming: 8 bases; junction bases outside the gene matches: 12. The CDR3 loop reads CASSHRTGGVIYSPLHF. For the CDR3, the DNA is TGTGCCAGCAGTCATCGGACAGGGGGTGTAATTTATTCACCCCTCCACTTT.

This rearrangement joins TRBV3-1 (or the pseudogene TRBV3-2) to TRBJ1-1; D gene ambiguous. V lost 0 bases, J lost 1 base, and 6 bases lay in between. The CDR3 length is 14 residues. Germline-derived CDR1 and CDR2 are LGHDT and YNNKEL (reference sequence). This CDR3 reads CASSQEGRNTEAFF. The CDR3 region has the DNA TGTGCCAGCAGCCAAGAGGGGAGGAACACTGAAGCTTTCTTT.

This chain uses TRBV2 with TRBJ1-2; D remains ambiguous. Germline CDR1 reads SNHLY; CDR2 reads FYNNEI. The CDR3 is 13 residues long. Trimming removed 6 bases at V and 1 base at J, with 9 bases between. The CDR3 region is CASRRDLNYGYTF. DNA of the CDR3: TGTGCCAGCAGAAGAGATCTTAACTATGGCTACACCTTC.

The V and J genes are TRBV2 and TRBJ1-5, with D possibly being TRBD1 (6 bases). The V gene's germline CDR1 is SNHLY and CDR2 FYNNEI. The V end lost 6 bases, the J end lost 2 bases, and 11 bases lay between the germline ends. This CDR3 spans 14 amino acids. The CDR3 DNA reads TGTGCCAGCAGGCTGAGACAGGGCAATCAGCCCCAGCATTTT. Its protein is CASRLRQGNQPQHF.

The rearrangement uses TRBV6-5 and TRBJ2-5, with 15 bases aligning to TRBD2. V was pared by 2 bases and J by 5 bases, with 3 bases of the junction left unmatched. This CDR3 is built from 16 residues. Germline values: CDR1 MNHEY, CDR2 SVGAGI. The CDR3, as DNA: TGTGCCAGCAGTTACCGTGGACTAGCGGGGGGGGAGACCCAGTACTTC. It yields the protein CASSYRGLAGGETQYF.

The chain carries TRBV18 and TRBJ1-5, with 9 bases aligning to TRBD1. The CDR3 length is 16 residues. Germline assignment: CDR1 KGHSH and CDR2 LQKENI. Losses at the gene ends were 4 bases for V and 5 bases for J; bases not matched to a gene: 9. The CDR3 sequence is CASSLSGTGLYQPQHF. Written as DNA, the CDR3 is TGTGCCAGCTCACTTTCCGGGACAGGGCTATATCAGCCCCAGCATTTT. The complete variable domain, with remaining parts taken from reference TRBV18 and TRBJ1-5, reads NAGVMQNPRHLVRRRGQEARLRCSPMKGHSHVYWYRQLPEEGLKFMVYLQKENIIDESGMPKERFSAEFPKEGPSILRIQQVVRGDSAAYFCASSLSGTGLYQPQHFGDGTRLSIL.

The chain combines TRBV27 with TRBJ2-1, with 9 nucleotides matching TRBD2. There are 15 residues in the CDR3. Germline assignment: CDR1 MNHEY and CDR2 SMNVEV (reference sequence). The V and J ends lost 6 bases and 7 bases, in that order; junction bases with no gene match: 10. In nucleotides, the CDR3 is TGTGCCAGCAGCCCAACTAGCGGGCGGGTGAATGAGCAGTTCTTC. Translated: CASSPTSGRVNEQFF.

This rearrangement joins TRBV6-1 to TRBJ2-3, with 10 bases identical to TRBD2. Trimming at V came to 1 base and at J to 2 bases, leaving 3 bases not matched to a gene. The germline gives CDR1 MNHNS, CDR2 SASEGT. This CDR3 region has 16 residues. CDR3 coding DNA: TGTGCCAGCAGTGAAGTAGCGGGGGGATTCACAGATACGCAGTATTTT. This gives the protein CASSEVAGGFTDTQYF.

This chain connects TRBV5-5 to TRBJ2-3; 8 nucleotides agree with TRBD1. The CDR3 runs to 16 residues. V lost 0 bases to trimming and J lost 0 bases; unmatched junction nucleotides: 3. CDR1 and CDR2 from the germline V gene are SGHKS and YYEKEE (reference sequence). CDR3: CASSLETGASTDTQYF. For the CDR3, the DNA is TGTGCCAGCAGCTTGGAGACAGGGGCTAGCACAGATACGCAGTATTTT.

CDR3 loop: CASSLKRGFWLNEKLFF. CDR3 DNA sequence: TGTGCCAGCAGTTTAAAAAGGGGTTTCTGGCTAAATGAAAAACTGTTTTTT. The V and J genes are TRBV27 and TRBJ1-4, with D possibly TRBD1 on 5 matching bases. Germline V gene sequence: CDR1 MNHEY, CDR2 SMNVEV (reference sequence). Trimming removed 2 bases from V and 5 bases from J, with 18 bases in between. CDR3 size: 17 residues. The full variable domain, with the rest looked up from reference TRBV27 and TRBJ1-4, is EAQVTQNPRYLITVTGKKLTVTCSQNMNHEYMSWYRQDPGLGLRQIYYSMNVEVTDKGDVPEGYKVSRKEKRNFPLILESPSPNQTSLYFCASSLKRGFWLNEKLFFGSGTQLSVL.